This entry describes one TCR beta chain. What it recognizes is unknown. The CDR3 contains 16 residues. V gave up 4 bases and J gave up 0 bases, with 13 bases separating them. Germline CDR1 and CDR2: KGHSH and LQKENI. Template-switching 5'RACE yielded the TCR cDNA; a universal primer site and UMIs were added in the process. Via MiXCR, TCRdb re-called the 5' RACE reads, giving one row per CDR3 protein. The top ten clones hold about 0.61% of a sample with 110,000 to 150,000 distinct CDR3 sequences, more than 6.5% of them seen once. This entry is derived from a study of T cells after yellow fever vaccination. The overall study: It was SMART-Seq v4 Ultra Low Input that prepared the fractions with low cell numbers.

Findings of the study overall: Clonotypes shared by both compartments, CD4 and CD8, made up a small share. In post-booster samples, most primary-vaccination clones reappeared (approximately 96% CD4, roughly 89% CD8).

Source: CD4+ T cells sorted from PBMCs, taken 10 days after the yellow fever booster vaccination. This clonotype was obtained from a man aged 25-45 years who received the YFV17D yellow fever vaccine. The V call is TRBV18, the J call TRBJ2-1; D is ambiguous. The CDR3 nucleotides read TGTGCCAGCTCACTCCAGAGAATCAGCTCCTACAATGAGCAGTTCTTC. Amino acids: CASSLQRISSYNEQFF.